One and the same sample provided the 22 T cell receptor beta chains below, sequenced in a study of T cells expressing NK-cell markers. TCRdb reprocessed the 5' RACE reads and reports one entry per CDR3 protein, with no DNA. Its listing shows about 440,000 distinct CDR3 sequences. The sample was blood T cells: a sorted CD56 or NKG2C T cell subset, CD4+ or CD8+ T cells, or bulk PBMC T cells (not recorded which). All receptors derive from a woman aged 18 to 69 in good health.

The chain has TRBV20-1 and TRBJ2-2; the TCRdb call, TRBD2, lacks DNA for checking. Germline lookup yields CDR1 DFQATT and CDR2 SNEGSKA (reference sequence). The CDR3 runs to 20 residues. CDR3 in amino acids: CSARDLQGRLSGRDTGELFF.

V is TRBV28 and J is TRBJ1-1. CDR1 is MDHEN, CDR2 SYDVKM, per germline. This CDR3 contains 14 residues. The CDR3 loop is CASSLAGRGTEAFF.

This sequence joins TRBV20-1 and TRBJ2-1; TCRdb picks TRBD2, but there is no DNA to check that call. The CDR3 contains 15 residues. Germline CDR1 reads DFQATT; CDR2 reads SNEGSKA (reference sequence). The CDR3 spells CSARGPAGAYNEQFF.

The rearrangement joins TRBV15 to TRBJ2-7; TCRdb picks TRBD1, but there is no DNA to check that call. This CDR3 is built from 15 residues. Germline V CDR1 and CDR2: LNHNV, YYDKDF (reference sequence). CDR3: CATSGRKGAAYEQYF.

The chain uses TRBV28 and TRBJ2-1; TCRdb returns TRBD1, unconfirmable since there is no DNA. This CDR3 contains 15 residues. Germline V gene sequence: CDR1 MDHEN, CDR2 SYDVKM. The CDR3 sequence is CASSLRQRLNNEQFF.

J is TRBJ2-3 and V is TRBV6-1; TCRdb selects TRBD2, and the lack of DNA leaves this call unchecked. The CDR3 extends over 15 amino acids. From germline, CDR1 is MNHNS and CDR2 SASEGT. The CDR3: CASRASGGASVPQYF.

CDR3 loop: CASSPRGADTKAFF. This chain uses TRBV18 with TRBJ1-1; TCRdb gives TRBD1 as the D gene, but with no DNA this cannot be confirmed. Germline V lookup: CDR1 KGHSH, CDR2 LQKENI. The CDR3 has 14 amino acids. The full variable domain, completed using reference TRBV18 and TRBJ1-1, is NAGVMQNPRHLVRRRGQEARLRCSPMKGHSHVYWYRQLPEEGLKFMVYLQKENIIDESGMPKERFSAEFPKEGPSILRIQQVVRGDSAAYFCASSPRGADTKAFFGQGTRLTVV.

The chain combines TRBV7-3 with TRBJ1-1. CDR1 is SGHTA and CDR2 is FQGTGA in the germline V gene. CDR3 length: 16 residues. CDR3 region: CASSLGTAGGITEAFF.

CDR3 region: CASSDRADNEKLFF. The V and J genes are TRBV4-1 and TRBJ1-4; TCRdb indicates TRBD1, and absent DNA this call remains unverified. The length of the CDR3 is 14 residues. CDR1 MGHRA and CDR2 YSYEKL come from the germline V gene.

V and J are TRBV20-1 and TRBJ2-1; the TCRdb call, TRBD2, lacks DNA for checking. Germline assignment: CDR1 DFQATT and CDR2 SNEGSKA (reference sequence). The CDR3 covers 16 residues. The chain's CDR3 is CSAPGLAGGPADEQFF.

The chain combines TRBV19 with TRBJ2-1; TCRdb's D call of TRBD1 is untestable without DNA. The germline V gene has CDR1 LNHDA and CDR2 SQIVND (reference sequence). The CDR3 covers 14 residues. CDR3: CASSMGRAYNEQFF.

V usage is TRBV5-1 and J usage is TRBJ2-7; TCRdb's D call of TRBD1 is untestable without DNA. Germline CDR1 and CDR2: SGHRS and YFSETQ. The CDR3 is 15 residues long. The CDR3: CASRPGVSNTYEQYF.

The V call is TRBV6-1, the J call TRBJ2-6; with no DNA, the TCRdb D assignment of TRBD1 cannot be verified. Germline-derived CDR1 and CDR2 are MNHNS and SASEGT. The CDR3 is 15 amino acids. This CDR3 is CASRTGGVGANVLTF.

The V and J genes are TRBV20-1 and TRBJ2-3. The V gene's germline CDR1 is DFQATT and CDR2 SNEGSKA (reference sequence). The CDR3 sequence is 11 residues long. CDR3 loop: CSADNTDTQYF.

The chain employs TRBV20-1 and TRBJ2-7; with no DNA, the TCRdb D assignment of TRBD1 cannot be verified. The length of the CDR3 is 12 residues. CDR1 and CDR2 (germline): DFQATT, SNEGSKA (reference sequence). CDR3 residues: CSAVPGGWGQYF.

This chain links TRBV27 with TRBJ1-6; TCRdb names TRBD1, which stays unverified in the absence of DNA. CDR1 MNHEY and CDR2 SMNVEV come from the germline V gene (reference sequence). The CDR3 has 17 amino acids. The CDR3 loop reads CASSSGGDNSYNSPLHF.

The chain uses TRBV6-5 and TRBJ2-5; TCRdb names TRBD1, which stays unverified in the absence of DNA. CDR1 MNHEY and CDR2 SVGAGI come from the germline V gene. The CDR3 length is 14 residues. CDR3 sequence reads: CASSYEGSLKTQYF.

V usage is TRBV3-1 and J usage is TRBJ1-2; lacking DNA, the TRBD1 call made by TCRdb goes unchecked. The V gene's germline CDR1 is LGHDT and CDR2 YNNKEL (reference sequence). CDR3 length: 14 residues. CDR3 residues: CASSPRDRLYGYTF.

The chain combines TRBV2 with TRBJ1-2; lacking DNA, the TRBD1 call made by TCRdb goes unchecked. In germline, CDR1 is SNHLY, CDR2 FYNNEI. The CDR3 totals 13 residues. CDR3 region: CASSERGVDGYTF.

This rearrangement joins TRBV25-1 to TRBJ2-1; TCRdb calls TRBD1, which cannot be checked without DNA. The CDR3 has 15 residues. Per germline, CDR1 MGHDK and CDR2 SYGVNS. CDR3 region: CASRQGSWEYNEQFF.

CDR3 residues: CAISESPQNTEAFF. V is TRBV10-3 and J is TRBJ1-1. The V gene's germline CDR1 is ENHRY and CDR2 SYGVKD. The CDR3 totals 14 residues.

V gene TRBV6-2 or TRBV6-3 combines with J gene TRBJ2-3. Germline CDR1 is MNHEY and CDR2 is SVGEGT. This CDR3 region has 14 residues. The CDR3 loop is CASSYSRILNTQYF.